This T cell receptor (beta chain) was observed in a study of molecular identifiers for immune sequencing clone quantification listed by TCRdb under 2018. With respect to the entire study: For a replicate experiment, RNA from around 18,000 or 91,000 naive CD8 T cells was divided into five aliquots, and four of the five aliquots were sequenced. This methods study used CD8 T cells to benchmark TCR RNA copy counting and molecular-identifier clustering-based TCR repertoire sequencing (MIDCIRS).

General findings and caveats noted by the study authors: Spiked-in Jurkat TCR RNA equal to a single cell's worth was reported to be detectable even within 1,100,000 naive CD8 T cells. Modeling gave about 3.2 recovered TCR RNA copies per cell versus approximately 11 by digital PCR, implying about 30% capture efficiency. The naive libraries included spiked-in Jurkat TCR RNA (fewer than eleven copies' worth), and this Jurkat TCR RNA is not part of the donor repertoire. Highly expanded clone sizes could be underestimated if identical TCR molecules share a barcode. When barcode sub-clustering was left out, chimeric consensus sequences inflated TCR diversity, with chimeras reaching as high as 47%. In CMV-specific effector cells, over 99% of molecules were held by clones above 20 RNA copies, whereas under 1% of molecules were held by such clones in naive cells.

This clonotype was seen more than once but under ten times. Its antigen is not yet known. Base qualities are missing; no much larger clone stands one base away. Naive CD8 T cell libraries were made from approximately 20,000 to 1,000,000 sorted cells using 10%, 30% or 50% of purified RNA. On a BD FACSAria II, naive CD8 T cells were FACS-sorted as CD8+CD4-CCR7+CD45RA+ and collected into RLT Plus buffer. To test detection sensitivity, Jurkat RNA equivalent to more than eight TCR copies was spiked into samples of roughly 18,000-1,000,000 naive CD8 T cells. CD8 T cells were enriched with RosetteSep CD8+ T Cell Enrichment Cocktail and Ficoll-Paque, followed by ACK red cell lysis. Libraries were prepared through PCR. The listed sequencing device is NextSeq 500. Preparation of bulk TCR libraries followed a previously described approach, with the TCR primers listed in Table S5. The Qiagen AllPrep DNA/RNA kit was used to purify total RNA. Before analysis, reads from multiple sequencing runs of the same library were pooled. The authors' pipeline ran thus. Only reads with exact TCR constant sequence were kept, trimmed to 150 nt, and grouped by their 12-nt molecular barcodes. Reads in each barcode group were sub-clustered using a 15% Levenshtein threshold, and a quality-weighted consensus sequence was built for each RNA molecule. Non-functional sequences were filtered out, along with any lower-count sequence sitting one edit away from another sequence. Based on fitting two negative binomial distributions, any barcode sub-cluster with under 20% of the maximum read count was discarded. TCRdb trimmed the raw reads at Q25, called clones with MiXCR and kept productive beta chains. Rows with a matching CDR3 protein are joined into one entry that keeps the most common DNA and genes. V and J calls and clone size were set by TCRdb, not the authors. Present in this sample are under 800,000 distinct CDR3 sequences, roughly 27% of which were seen just once. The top ten clonotypes cover about 0.8% of the sample.

Via the germline V gene, CDR1 is SGHTA and CDR2 FQGTGA. Germline trimming: 5 bases from V, 6 bases from J; junction bases outside gene matches: 6. The CDR3, from cysteine to phenylalanine, totals 13 residues. Solely the CDR3 DNA is kept, with 39 bases framed from the first base. The material sequenced was naive CD8+ T cells from blood, with Jurkat cell RNA spiked in. Read against the paper, the sample's cell subset or site label means: FACS-sorted CD8+CD4-CCR7+CD45RA+ naive T cells. The chain uses TRBV7-3 and TRBJ2-5; TRBD1 fits 7 bases in the junction. The sequence was obtained from a human donor in good health. Some libraries in this study had Jurkat cell RNA spiked in. CDR3 loop: CASSPDRAKTQYF. The nucleotides are TGTGCCAGCAGCCCCGACAGGGCAAAGACCCAGTACTTC.